This TCR beta chain was captured in a study of regulatory T cells in long-lasting Graves disease. On the study more broadly: Antithyroid drugs had been given to newly diagnosed Graves' patients for under 3 months. Study-level results: Persistent cases favored TRBV28, TRBJ1-2 and TRBJ2-5. The persistent group shared about 2,700 public clonotypes, more than the approximately 970 shared by new patients.

Researchers made TCR beta libraries by using iRepertoire HTBI primers and running Arm-PCR on CDR3 regions. One entry per CDR3 protein results from TCRdb running MiXCR on the multiplex PCR reads. The data show approximately 540,000 distinct CDR3 sequences, around 13% seen once. Documented time point: newly diagnosed GD, antithyroid drugs for less than 3 months. RNA isolated from PBMCs was used to make the TCR library. The CDR3 has 15 amino acids. J was trimmed by 0 bases and V by 5 bases; bases with no gene match: 7. As to this clonotype: Its antigen is unidentified.

These sequences were also reported in another study, on T cells in Graves' hyperthyroidism and ophthalmopathy. As that study records: Orbital computed tomography, thyroid ultrasound, serum thyroxine and TRAb, and clinical symptoms together informed the diagnoses.

The chain links TRBV12-3 or TRBV12-4 to TRBJ2-7, with 7 bases fitting TRBD2. The sample was peripheral blood mononuclear cells (PBMCs), taken at new diagnosis, from a patient treated with antithyroid drugs. The receptor comes from a woman aged 30 to 39 with Graves disease. CDR3 bases: TGTGCCAGCAGTCCCCTAGCGGTAGTCTCCTACGAGCAGTACTTC. Translated: CASSPLAVVSYEQYF.